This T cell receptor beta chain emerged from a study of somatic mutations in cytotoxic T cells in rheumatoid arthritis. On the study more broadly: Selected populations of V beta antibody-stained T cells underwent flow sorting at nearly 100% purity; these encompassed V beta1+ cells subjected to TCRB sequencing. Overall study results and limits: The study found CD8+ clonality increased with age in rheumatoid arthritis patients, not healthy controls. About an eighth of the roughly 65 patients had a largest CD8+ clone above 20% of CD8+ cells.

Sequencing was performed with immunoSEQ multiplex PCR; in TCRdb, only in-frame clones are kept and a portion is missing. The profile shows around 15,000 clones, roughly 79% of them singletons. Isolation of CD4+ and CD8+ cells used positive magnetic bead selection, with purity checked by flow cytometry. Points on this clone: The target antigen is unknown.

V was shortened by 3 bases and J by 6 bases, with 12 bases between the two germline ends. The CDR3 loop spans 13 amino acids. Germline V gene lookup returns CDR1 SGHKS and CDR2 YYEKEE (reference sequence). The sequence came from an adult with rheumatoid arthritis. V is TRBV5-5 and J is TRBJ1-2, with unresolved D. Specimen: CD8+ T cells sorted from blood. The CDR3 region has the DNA TGTGCCAGCAGCTCCGGACTGGGCGATGGCTACACCTTC. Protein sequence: CASSSGLGDGYTF.